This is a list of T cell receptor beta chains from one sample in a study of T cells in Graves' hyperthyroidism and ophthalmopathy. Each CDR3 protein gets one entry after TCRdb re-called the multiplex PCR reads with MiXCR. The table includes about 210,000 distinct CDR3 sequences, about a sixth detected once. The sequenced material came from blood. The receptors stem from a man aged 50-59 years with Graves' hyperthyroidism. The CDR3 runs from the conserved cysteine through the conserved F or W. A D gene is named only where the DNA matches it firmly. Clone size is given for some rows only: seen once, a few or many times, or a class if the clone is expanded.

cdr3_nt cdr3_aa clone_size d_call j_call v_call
TGTGCCAGCTCAGCAACTTCGGCGGCAGCAACTAATGAAAAACTGTTTTTT CASSATSAAATNEKLFF few NA TRBJ1-4 TRBV18
TGTGCCAGCAGTCTGCTGGTATCGGGCGTCTACGAGCAGTACTTC CASSLLVSGVYEQYF many NA TRBJ2-7 TRBV6-1
TGTGCCAGCACCGAAGACAGGGGGCTTGCCGGGGAGCTGTTTTTT CASTEDRGLAGELFF many TRBD1 TRBJ2-2 TRBV6-1
TGTGCCAGCAGCCGTAGGATGGAGACCCAGTACTTC CASSRRMETQYF NA NA TRBJ2-5 TRBV28
TGTGCCAGCAGTTACGGGCGGCAAGAGACCCAGTACTTC CASSYGRQETQYF few NA TRBJ2-5 TRBV6-5
TGTGCCAGCGCCCTGGAAGGGAGGGCTAAGTACTTC CASALEGRAKYF few TRBD2 TRBJ2-5 TRBV7-9
TGTGCCAGCAGTCCAAATACCGGGGCCAATGAGCAGTTCTTC CASSPNTGANEQFF few NA TRBJ2-1 TRBV5-5
TGTGCCACCCCCCAGGGCTCATTTTACTCTGGAAACACCATATATTTT CATPQGSFYSGNTIYF NA NA TRBJ1-3 TRBV7-9
TGCGCCAGCAGCCAAGTAAGGGGGAACACTGAAGCTTTCTTT CASSQVRGNTEAFF few NA TRBJ1-1 TRBV4-3
TGTGCCAGCAGTGAGGACAGGGAAATTCAAGAGACCCAGTACTTC CASSEDREIQETQYF NA TRBD1 TRBJ2-5 TRBV28
TGTGCCAGCAGCTTGAGTAGGGGGCGGGGGACCCAGTACTTC CASSLSRGRGTQYF many NA TRBJ2-5 TRBV7-2
TGTGCCAGCTCACCACTTACTAGCGGGAGCGGTGAGCAGTTCTTC CASSPLTSGSGEQFF many TRBD2 TRBJ2-1 TRBV18
TGTGCCAGCAGCCCCATGGGTGAGCAGTTCTTC CASSPMGEQFF many NA TRBJ2-1 TRBV7-2
TGTGCCAGCAGCCCGGGGACAGTGGCAGATACGCAGTATTTT CASSPGTVADTQYF few TRBD1 TRBJ2-3 TRBV14
TGTGCCAGCAGTTATAGCGGGAGTGGCTATCAAGAGACCCAGTACTTC CASSYSGSGYQETQYF many TRBD2 TRBJ2-5 TRBV6-2/TRBV6-3
TGCGCCAGCAGCCAAGATGTCAGGGGGCATTTTCAGCCCCAGCATTTT CASSQDVRGHFQPQHF NA TRBD1 TRBJ1-5 TRBV4-1
TGTGCCAGCAGCTTGGAATCAGGACTAGAGGGAAATGAGCAGTTCTTC CASSLESGLEGNEQFF NA TRBD2 TRBJ2-1 TRBV5-6
TGTGCCAGCAGTATGTGGGGGGTCCAGGAGGGGACCCAGTACTTC CASSMWGVQEGTQYF many NA TRBJ2-5 TRBV28
TGTGCCAGCAGCCCAGGGGACAGGTTCTACGAGCAGTACTTC CASSPGDRFYEQYF few TRBD1 TRBJ2-7 TRBV6-1
TGTGCCAGCAGCTTACAACAGGGGGGGACCCAGTACTTC CASSLQQGGTQYF few TRBD1 TRBJ2-5 TRBV11-2
TGTGCCAGCAGCTCCACCGAGACCCAGTACTTC CASSSTETQYF many NA TRBJ2-5 TRBV7-2
TGTGCCAGCAGCCCCGGGACTAGCGACTCCTACGAGCAGTACTTC CASSPGTSDSYEQYF many TRBD2 TRBJ2-7 TRBV28
TGTGCCAGCGGACGACAGGGAGGCACAGATACGCAGTATTTT CASGRQGGTDTQYF NA TRBD1 TRBJ2-3 TRBV11-3
TGTGCCAGCAGTGGAACAGGGGTTTCACCCCTCCACTTT CASSGTGVSPLHF few TRBD1 TRBJ1-6 TRBV12-3/TRBV12-4
TGCGCCAGCAGCTTCCGGGACTTT CASSFRDF NA NA TRBJ1-6 TRBV5-1
TGCGCCAGCAGCCAAGATGCAGGGAACACTGAAGCTTTCTTT CASSQDAGNTEAFF NA NA TRBJ1-1 TRBV4-1
TGCAGTGCTGGGACTAGCGGGAGTAGGTCCTACGAGCAGTACTTC CSAGTSGSRSYEQYF many TRBD2 TRBJ2-7 TRBV20-1
TGCAGTGCGATCAGCGGGGCGGATACGCAGTATTTT CSAISGADTQYF many TRBD2 TRBJ2-3 TRBV20-1
TGTGCCAGCAGCCCTACATCGGACCACTACGAGCAGTACTTC CASSPTSDHYEQYF many NA TRBJ2-7 TRBV7-9
TGTGCCAGCACCGGGACCGAAAGCAATCAGCCCCAGCATTTT CASTGTESNQPQHF many NA TRBJ1-5 TRBV2
TGTGCCAGCAGCTTGGCGACTAACACTGAAGCTTTCTTT CASSLATNTEAFF NA NA TRBJ1-1 TRBV5-6
TGCAGCGTGGGGGGGGTCTCCTACAATGAGCAGTTCTTC CSVGGVSYNEQFF few TRBD2 TRBJ2-1 TRBV29-1
TGTGCCAGCAGTAACGCAGGGGGCGCGGGGTACGAGCAGTACTTC CASSNAGGAGYEQYF few TRBD1 TRBJ2-7 TRBV28
TGTGCCAGCTCACTCACTCAGGGTAATGTCGGCTACACCTTC CASSLTQGNVGYTF many NA TRBJ1-2 TRBV18
TGTGCCAGCAGCGCCCCGGACAGTGGAGATACGCAGTATTTT CASSAPDSGDTQYF many NA TRBJ2-3 TRBV5-4
TGTGCCAGCAGCTCCGGGAGGAGGGAGCAGTTCTTC CASSSGRREQFF many TRBD2 TRBJ2-1 TRBV7-9
TGTGCCAGCAGCACGGGCAGGGACTACGAGCAGTACTTC CASSTGRDYEQYF many NA TRBJ2-7 TRBV16
TGTGCCAGCAGTTACGGGACAGGGGGCGTTCGGAGAGAGCAGTACTTC CASSYGTGGVRREQYF many TRBD1 TRBJ2-7 TRBV6-5
TGTGCCAGCAGCTTAGAAGGGACCGAAAATTCACCCCTCCACTTT CASSLEGTENSPLHF NA NA TRBJ1-6 TRBV7-9
TGTGCCAGCAGTTTACGCGTCGGGGCGATAAACGAGCAGTACTTC CASSLRVGAINEQYF NA NA TRBJ2-7 TRBV28
TGTGCCACCAGTGATTTCGACTCAAACATTCAGTACTTC CATSDFDSNIQYF NA NA TRBJ2-4 TRBV24-1
TGTGCCACCAGCAGAGGCCGGACAGGGGTACGTCAGCCCCAGCATTTT CATSRGRTGVRQPQHF NA TRBD1 TRBJ1-5 TRBV15